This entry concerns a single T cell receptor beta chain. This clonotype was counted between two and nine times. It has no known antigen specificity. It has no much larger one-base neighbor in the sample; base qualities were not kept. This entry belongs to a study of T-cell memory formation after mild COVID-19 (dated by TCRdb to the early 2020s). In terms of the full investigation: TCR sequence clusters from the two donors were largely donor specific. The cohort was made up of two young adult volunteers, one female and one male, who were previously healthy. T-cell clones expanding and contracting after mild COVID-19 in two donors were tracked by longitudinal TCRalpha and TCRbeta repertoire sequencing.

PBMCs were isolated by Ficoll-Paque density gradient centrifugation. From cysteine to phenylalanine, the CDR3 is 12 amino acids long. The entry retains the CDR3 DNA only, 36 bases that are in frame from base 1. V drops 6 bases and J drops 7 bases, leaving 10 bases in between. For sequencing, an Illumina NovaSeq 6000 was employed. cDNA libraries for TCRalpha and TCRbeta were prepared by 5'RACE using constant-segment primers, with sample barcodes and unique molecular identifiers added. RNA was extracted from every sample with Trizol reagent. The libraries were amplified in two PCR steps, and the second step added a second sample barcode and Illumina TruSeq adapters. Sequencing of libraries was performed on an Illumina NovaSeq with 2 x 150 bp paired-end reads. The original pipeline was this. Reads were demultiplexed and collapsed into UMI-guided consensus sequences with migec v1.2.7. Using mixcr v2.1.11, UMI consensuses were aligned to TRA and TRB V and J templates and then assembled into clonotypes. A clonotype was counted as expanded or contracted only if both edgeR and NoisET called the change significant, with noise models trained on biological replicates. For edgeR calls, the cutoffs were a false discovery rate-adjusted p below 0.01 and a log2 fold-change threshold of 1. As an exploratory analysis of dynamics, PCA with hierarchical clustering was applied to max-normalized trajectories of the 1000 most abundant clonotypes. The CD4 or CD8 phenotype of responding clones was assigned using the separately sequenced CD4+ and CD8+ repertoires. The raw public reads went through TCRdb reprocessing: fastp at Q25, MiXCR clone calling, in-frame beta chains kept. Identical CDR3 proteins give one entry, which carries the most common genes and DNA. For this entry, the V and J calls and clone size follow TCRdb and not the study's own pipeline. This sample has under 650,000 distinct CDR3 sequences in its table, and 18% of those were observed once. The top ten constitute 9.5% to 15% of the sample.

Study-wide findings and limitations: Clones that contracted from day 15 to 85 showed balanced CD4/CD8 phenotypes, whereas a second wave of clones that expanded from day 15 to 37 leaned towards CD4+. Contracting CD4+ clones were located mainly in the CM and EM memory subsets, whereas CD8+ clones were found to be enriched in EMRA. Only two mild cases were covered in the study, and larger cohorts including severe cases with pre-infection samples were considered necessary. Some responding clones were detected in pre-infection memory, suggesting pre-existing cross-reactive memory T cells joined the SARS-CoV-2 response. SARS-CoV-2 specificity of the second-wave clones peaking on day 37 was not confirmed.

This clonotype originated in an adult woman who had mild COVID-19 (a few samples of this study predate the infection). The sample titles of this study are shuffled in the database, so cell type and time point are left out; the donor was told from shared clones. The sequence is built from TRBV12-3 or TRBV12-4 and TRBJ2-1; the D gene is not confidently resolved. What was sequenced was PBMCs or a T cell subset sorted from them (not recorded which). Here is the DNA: TGTGCCAGCAGCCATCCTAAAAATGAGCAGTTCTTC. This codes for CASSHPKNEQFF.